This passage covers 20 T cell receptor beta chains from one sample sequenced in a study of cytomegalovirus exposure and HLA in healthy donors. 60 Vbeta and 13 Jbeta primers were used in PCR. Assay used: immunoSEQ multiplex PCR; TCRdb lists only in-frame clones, some missing. The repertoire holds 100,000 to 150,000 clones, with 70% to 85% as singletons. Sequencing was performed on PBMCs. The receptor set was obtained from a man aged 45-60 years in good health and CMV-seronegative.

The chain uses TRBV15 and TRBJ2-4; 7 bases match TRBD2. CDR3 length equals 15 residues. From germline, CDR1 is LNHNV and CDR2 YYDKDF (reference sequence). The junction had 7 bases not matched to a gene; V was cut back by 0 bases and J by 8 bases. The CDR3 DNA reads TGTGCCACCAGCAGAGATCGGGGAGGGCGCGACATTCAGTACTTC. This translates into CATSRDRGGRDIQYF.

This clone was seen a single time. The rearrangement joins TRBV5-1 to TRBJ2-1, with unresolved D. Germline CDR1 SGHRS, CDR2 YFSETQ. The CDR3 covers 15 residues. The V gene lost 0 bases and the J gene lost 0 bases, with 7 bases spanning the gap. CDR3 sequence (DNA): TGCGCCAGCAGCTTGGCGGTAAGCTCCTACAATGAGCAGTTCTTC. This encodes CASSLAVSSYNEQFF.

The chain joins TRBV4-3 to TRBJ2-5, with a possible D match to TRBD1 (6 bases). V lost 0 bases and J 2 bases, leaving 13 bases between the germline ends. Germline V gives CDR1 LGHNA, CDR2 YSLEER. The CDR3 sequence is 16 residues long. In DNA form, the CDR3 reads TGCGCCAGCAGCCAAGATAGAGCGCAGGGGCAAGAGACCCAGTACTTC. This gives the protein CASSQDRAQGQETQYF.

This sequence joins TRBV4-1 and TRBJ1-1; the match to TRBD1 covers 10 bases. After removal of 3 bases from V and 11 bases from J, the junction contained 9 bases not matched to a gene. Looked up from germline, CDR1 is MGHRA and CDR2 is YSYEKL. This CDR3 spans 14 amino acids. CDR3 protein: CASSHPTGGKVAFF. In DNA form, the CDR3 reads TGCGCCAGCAGCCACCCGACAGGGGGCAAGGTGGCTTTCTTT.

The J gene is TRBJ1-1, the V gene TRBV11-2; a weak D match, TRBD1 (5 bases). CDR3 size: 17 residues. Germline V gene data show CDR1 as SGHAT and CDR2 as FQNNGV. Trimming cost V 1 base and J 0 bases, with 15 bases left between them. In nucleotides, the CDR3 is TGTGCCAGCAGCTTAGGAGGGGTCAGGACTATGAACACTGAAGCTTTCTTT. Translating it yields CASSLGGVRTMNTEAFF.

The chain uses TRBV6-4 and TRBJ1-5, with 10 bases matching TRBD1. The junction had 11 bases not matched to a gene; V was cut back by 6 bases and J by 3 bases. Germline V lookup: CDR1 MRHNA, CDR2 SNTAGT. The CDR3 spans 17 residues. CDR3 bases: TGTGCCAGCAGCGCAGAGAGGGACAGGGGCCTCAATCAGCCCCAGCATTTT. The encoded protein is CASSAERDRGLNQPQHF.

V and J are TRBV21-1 and TRBJ1-6; the table names TRBD1, a call not compared with the DNA. TRBV21-1 is marked as a pseudogene. The CDR3 is 15 amino acids. In DNA form, the CDR3 reads TGTGCCAGCCCACGTCAGTCTTACGATAATTCACCCCTCCACTTT. Translated, it gives CASPRQSYDNSPLHF.

V and J are TRBV2 and TRBJ2-7; the D gene is possibly TRBD1 (6 bases). V was shortened by 7 bases and J by 7 bases, with 17 bases between the two germline ends. The CDR3 spans 13 residues. Germline values: CDR1 SNHLY, CDR2 FYNNEI. The CDR3 nucleotides read TGTGCCAGCATCCCATTTCCCGGACAGGAGCAGTACTTC. It yields the protein CASIPFPGQEQYF.

The chain employs TRBV4-3 and TRBJ2-3; no clear D. This CDR3 is built from 14 residues. CDR1 is LGHNA and CDR2 is YSLEER in the germline V gene. V was shortened by 1 base and J by 4 bases, with 9 bases between the two germline ends. CDR3 protein: CASSQGLGPDTQYF. The CDR3 nucleotides are TGCGCCAGCAGCCAAGGACTGGGTCCAGATACGCAGTATTTT.

The chain joins TRBV5-1 to TRBJ2-3; 9 nucleotides align to TRBD2. There are 16 residues in the CDR3. With V trimmed by 0 bases and J by 2 bases, 4 bases remained unmatched. Germline-derived CDR1 and CDR2 are SGHRS and YFSETQ. CDR3 bases: TGCGCCAGCAGCTTGGCCGGCGGGGGGGCCACAGATACGCAGTATTTT. It specifies CASSLAGGGATDTQYF. Using reference TRBV5-1 and TRBJ2-3 for the parts outside the CDR3, the full variable domain is KAGVTQTPRYLIKTRGQQVTLSCSPISGHRSVSWYQQTPGQGLQFLFEYFSETQRNKGNFPGRFSGRQFSNSRSEMNVSTLELGDSALYLCASSLAGGGATDTQYFGPGTRLTVL.

In the case of this clone: The germline gene is not matched at one end of the junction; a read error may be the cause. V gene TRBV7-9 combines with J gene TRBJ2-5; a weak D match, TRBD2 (6 bases). CDR3 size: 12 residues. CDR1 SEHNR and CDR2 FQNEAQ come from the germline V gene (reference sequence). The CDR3 is CSSRLATETQYF. The CDR3 region has the DNA TGTTCCAGCAGGCTAGCGACGGAGACCCAGTACTTC.

The V gene is TRBV2, the J gene TRBJ2-2; no reliable D call. V lost 5 bases and J 3 bases, leaving 4 bases between the germline ends. The CDR3 runs 12 residues. Germline CDR1 reads SNHLY; CDR2 reads FYNNEI. CDR3 amino acids: CASSPDTGELFF. The CDR3 DNA sequence: TGTGCCAGCAGTCCGGACACCGGGGAGCTGTTTTTT.

V and J are TRBV6-6 and TRBJ2-7; 8 bases map to TRBD2. V dropped 5 bases and J dropped 1; count of bases not matched to a gene: 7. This CDR3 contains 15 residues. CDR1 is MNHNY, CDR2 SVGAGI, per germline (reference sequence). The CDR3 protein is CASSTPGGRSYEQYF. In nucleotides, the CDR3 is TGTGCCAGCAGTACCCCGGGGGGGCGATCCTACGAGCAGTACTTC.

This sequence joins TRBV7-6 and TRBJ2-6, with 7 bases that match TRBD1. With 0 bases clipped from V and 0 bases from J, the junction kept 8 bases outside the gene matches. CDR3 size: 19 residues. Germline CDR1 and CDR2: SGHVS and FNYEAQ. This chain's CDR3 is CASSLALDRPSSGANVLTF. CDR3 in DNA: TGTGCCAGCAGCTTAGCCCTGGACAGGCCAAGCTCTGGGGCCAACGTCCTGACTTTC.

The chain couples TRBV19 to TRBJ1-1, with TRBD1 as a possible D gene (6 bases). The CDR3 totals 13 residues. Between the trimmed V and J ends, which lost 5 bases and 10 bases, there was a span of 17 bases. CDR1 and CDR2 (germline): LNHDA, SQIVND (reference sequence). CDR3 residues: CASSPGQLQGAFF. The DNA for the CDR3 is TGTGCCAGTAGTCCCGGACAGCTCCAGGGAGCTTTCTTT.

The chain joins TRBV19 to TRBJ1-1, with D possibly matching TRBD1 (6 bases). The CDR3 runs to 15 residues. The germline CDR1 and CDR2 sequences are LNHDA and SQIVND (reference sequence). V was pared by 3 bases and J by 2 bases, with 13 bases between. Written as DNA, the CDR3 is TGTGCCAGTAGTATTGTCGGGGGGCGTAACACTGAAGCTTTCTTT. Protein product: CASSIVGGRNTEAFF.

The chain joins TRBV7-9 to TRBJ2-2, with 9 nucleotides matching TRBD2. CDR3 length equals 15 residues. Losses at the gene ends were 6 bases for V and 6 bases for J; bases not matched to a gene: 8. The germline CDR1 and CDR2 sequences are SEHNR and FQNEAQ (reference sequence). The CDR3 DNA reads TGTGCCAGCAGGGTAGCGGGGGCCCGCGCCGGGGAGCTGTTTTTT. Residues: CASRVAGARAGELFF.

The rearrangement joins TRBV5-4 to TRBJ1-2, with unresolved D. This CDR3 has 14 residues. Germline V CDR1 and CDR2: SGHNT, YYREEE (reference sequence). Trimming pared 4 bases from V and 3 bases from J, leaving 13 bases between. In nucleotides, the CDR3 is TGTGCCAGCAGCGTGATCGGGGAGGACTATGGCTACACCTTC. Protein: CASSVIGEDYGYTF.

This clone appeared once. This chain uses TRBV18 with TRBJ2-7; TRBD1 is a possible D gene (5 bases). V was pared by 1 base and J by 2 bases, with 9 bases between. The CDR3 has 14 residues. The germline gives CDR1 KGHSH, CDR2 LQKENI. The chain's CDR3 is CASSPRGRAYEQYF. CDR3 in DNA: TGTGCCAGCTCACCACGGGGCAGGGCCTACGAGCAGTACTTC.

The gene calls are TRBV2 and TRBJ1-1, with 7 nucleotides matching TRBD1. In germline, CDR1 is SNHLY, CDR2 FYNNEI. V was clipped by 6 bases and J by 6 bases; unmatched bases: 4. The CDR3 covers 12 residues. In DNA form, the CDR3 reads TGTGCCAGCAGGGCTACAGGGGCTGAAGCTTTCTTT. Translation gives CASRATGAEAFF.